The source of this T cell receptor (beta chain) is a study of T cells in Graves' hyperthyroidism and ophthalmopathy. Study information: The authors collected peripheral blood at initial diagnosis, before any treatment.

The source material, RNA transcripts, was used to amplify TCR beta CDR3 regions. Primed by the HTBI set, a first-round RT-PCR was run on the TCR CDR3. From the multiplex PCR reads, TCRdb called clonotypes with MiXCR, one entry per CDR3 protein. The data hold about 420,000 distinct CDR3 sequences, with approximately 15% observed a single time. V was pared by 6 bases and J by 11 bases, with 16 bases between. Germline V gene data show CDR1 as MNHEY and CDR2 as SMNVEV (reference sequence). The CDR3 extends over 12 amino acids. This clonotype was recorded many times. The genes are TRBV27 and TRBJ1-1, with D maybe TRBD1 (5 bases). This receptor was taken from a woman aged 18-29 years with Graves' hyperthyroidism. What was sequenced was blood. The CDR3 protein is CASSRVQGEAFF. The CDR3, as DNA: TGTGCCAGCAGCCGCGTTCAAGGGGAGGCTTTCTTT.